This T cell receptor (beta chain) was observed in a study of regulatory T cells in long-lasting Graves disease. CDR3 size: 16 residues. Losses at the gene ends were 4 bases for V and 6 bases for J; bases not matched to a gene: 8. Germline V gene lookup returns CDR1 ENHRY and CDR2 SYGVKD. This clonotype was seen many times. Construction of TCR beta libraries relied on iRepertoire HTBI primers and on Arm-PCR targeting CDR3 regions. TCRdb independently ran MiXCR on the multiplex PCR reads; one entry per CDR3 protein. The sample holds around 400,000 distinct CDR3 sequences; around a fifth are singletons and the top ten take 14%. Time point denoted: persistent/refractory GD, antithyroid drugs over 5 years with positive TRAb. TCR sequences were obtained from RNA taken from PBMCs.

The sequence derives from a female donor with Graves disease. The material sequenced was peripheral blood mononuclear cells (PBMCs), taken when the disease was refractory, from a patient treated with antithyroid drugs. V and J are TRBV10-3 and TRBJ2-2, with 10 positions matching TRBD2. CDR3 nucleotides: TGTGCCATCAGTGGGACTAGCGGAAGAACGGCCGGGGAGCTGTTTTTT. It translates to CAISGTSGRTAGELFF.